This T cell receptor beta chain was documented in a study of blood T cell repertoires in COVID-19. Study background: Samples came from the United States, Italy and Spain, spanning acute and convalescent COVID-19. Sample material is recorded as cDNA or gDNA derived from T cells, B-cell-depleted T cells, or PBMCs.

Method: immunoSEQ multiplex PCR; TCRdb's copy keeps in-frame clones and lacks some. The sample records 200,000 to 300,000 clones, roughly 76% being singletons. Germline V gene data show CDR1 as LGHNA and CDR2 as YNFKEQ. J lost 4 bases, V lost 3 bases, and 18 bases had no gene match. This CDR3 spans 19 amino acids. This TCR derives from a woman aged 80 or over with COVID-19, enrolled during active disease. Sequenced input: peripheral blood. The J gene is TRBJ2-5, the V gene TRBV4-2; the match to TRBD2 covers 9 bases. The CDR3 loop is CASSQPPGTSSLGGETQYF. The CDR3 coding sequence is TGTGCCAGCAGCCAGCCCCCCGGGACTAGCTCCCTGGGAGGAGAGACCCAGTACTTC.